Shown below are 3 T cell receptor beta chains from a single sample sequenced in a study of Ad26.COV2.S vaccination and SARS-CoV-2 variants. Profiled with immunoSEQ multiplex PCR; TCRdb holds only in-frame clones, not every one. This repertoire shows hundreds of thousands of clones, 90% found once; its top ten account for less than 15%. The treatment was: around 19 received Ad26.COV2.S at low or high dose, single or two shots; about 5 received placebo; per-sample allocation not given. Samples were taken on day 63 after the first vaccine or placebo injection. Sequencing used peripheral blood, obtained in a trial of Ad26.COV2.S vaccine versus placebo. The receptors here all came from a person between 18 and 60 years old who received the Ad26.COV2.S COVID-19 vaccine or a placebo.

The rearrangement uses TRBV5-4 and TRBJ2-3; perhaps TRBD2 as D (5 bases). CDR3 size: 15 residues. Germline V gives CDR1 SGHNT, CDR2 YYREEE (reference sequence). V was pared by 0 bases and J by 0 bases, with 8 bases between. CDR3 in amino acids: CASSLAGLSTDTQYF. The CDR3 DNA follows: TGTGCCAGCAGCTTGGCTGGACTTAGCACAGATACGCAGTATTTT.

V and J are TRBV10-3 and TRBJ1-5; no clear D gene. Trimming shortened V by 0 bases and J by 10 bases, and 10 bases separated the two germline ends. Germline V gene lookup returns CDR1 ENHRY and CDR2 SYGVKD. The CDR3 runs 13 residues. This CDR3 reads CAISESFFFPQHF. The CDR3 DNA reads as TGTGCCATCAGTGAGTCCTTCTTCTTTCCCCAGCATTTT.

The chain joins TRBV19 to TRBJ2-5; TRBD1 aligns across 10 bases. Unmatched junction bases numbered 3, after V lost 0 bases and J lost 8 bases. CDR1 is LNHDA and CDR2 is SQIVND in the germline V gene (reference sequence). CDR3 length: 14 amino acids. This CDR3 reads CASSIDGTGVTQYF. As DNA, the CDR3 is TGTGCCAGTAGTATAGATGGGACAGGGGTAACCCAGTACTTC.